The rows below give T cell receptor beta chains drawn from one sample of a study of T cells in Graves' hyperthyroidism and ophthalmopathy. TCRdb fed the multiplex PCR reads into MiXCR, producing one record per CDR3 protein. The sample yields 500,000 to 600,000 distinct CDR3 sequences, about 45% seen once. The sample was peripheral blood or thyroid tissue (not recorded which). Every receptor here comes from an adult woman with Graves' disease, either hyperthyroidism or ophthalmopathy (not recorded which). Both conserved end residues are part of each CDR3.

J gene,V gene,CDR3 protein
TRBJ1-5,TRBV25-1,CAEVVGSHQPQHF
TRBJ1-1,TRBV29-1,CSVEDRARNTEAFF
TRBJ1-5,TRBV19,CARSPGRLDQPQHF
TRBJ1-1,TRBV7-3,CASSVDGNTEAFF
TRBJ1-1,TRBV10-3,CASKPGQGNTEAFF
TRBJ1-1,TRBV29-1,CSPPTGENTEAFF
TRBJ2-3,TRBV5-8,CASSRGAGAGDTQYF
TRBJ2-5,TRBV20-1,CSAPLGLAGVSLF
TRBJ1-5,TRBV4-1,CAAGGAGQPQHF
TRBJ1-1,TRBV12-3/TRBV12-4,CASSQVKATGNTGAFF
TRBJ2-7,TRBV5-1,CASREGLGARYEQYF
TRBJ2-7,TRBV7-9,CASSLYGRWGQVGYEQYF
TRBJ2-7,TRBV24-1,CATSAPTLTSAREQYF
TRBJ2-6,TRBV10-3,CAIWRGSGANVLTF
TRBJ1-6,TRBV5-1,CASSPGGTSPLHF
TRBJ1-2,TRBV20-1,CSARDARMVYTF
TRBJ1-2,TRBV10-3,CAIREGTSVSYTF
TRBJ2-7,TRBV10-3,CASSHPGTQTGEQYF
TRBJ1-2,TRBV5-5,CASSLAANYGYTF
TRBJ1-2,TRBV29-1,CSVEGAQGYTF
TRBJ2-5,TRBV5-1,CASSSLGAGGPETQYF
TRBJ1-3,TRBV9,CASSGGGAGNTIYF
TRBJ2-5,TRBV15,CATSSARDGDETQYF
TRBJ2-7,TRBV20-1,CSAETAGTLTYEQYF
TRBJ2-3,TRBV13,CASAAGGDTQYF
TRBJ1-2,TRBV12-3/TRBV12-4,CASSSNRDRGSYGYTF